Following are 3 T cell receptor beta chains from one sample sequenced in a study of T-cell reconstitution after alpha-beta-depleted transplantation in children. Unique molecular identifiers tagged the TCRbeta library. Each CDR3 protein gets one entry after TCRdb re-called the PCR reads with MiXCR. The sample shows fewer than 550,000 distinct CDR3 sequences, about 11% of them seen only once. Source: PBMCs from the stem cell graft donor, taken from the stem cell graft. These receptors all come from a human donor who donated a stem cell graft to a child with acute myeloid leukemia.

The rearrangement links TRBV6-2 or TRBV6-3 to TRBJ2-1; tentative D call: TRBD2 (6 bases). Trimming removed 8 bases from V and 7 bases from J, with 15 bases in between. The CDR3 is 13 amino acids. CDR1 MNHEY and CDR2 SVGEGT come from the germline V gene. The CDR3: CASRAGNGNEQFF. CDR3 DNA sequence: TGTGCCAGCCGAGCGGGTAATGGGAATGAGCAGTTCTTC.

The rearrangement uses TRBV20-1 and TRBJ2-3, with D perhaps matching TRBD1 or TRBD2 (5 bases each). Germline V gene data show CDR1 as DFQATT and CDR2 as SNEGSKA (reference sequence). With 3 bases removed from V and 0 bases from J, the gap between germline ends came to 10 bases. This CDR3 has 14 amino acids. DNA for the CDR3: TGCAGTGCTAGCGAGGGGTTCAGCACAGATACGCAGTATTTT. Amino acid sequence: CSASEGFSTDTQYF.

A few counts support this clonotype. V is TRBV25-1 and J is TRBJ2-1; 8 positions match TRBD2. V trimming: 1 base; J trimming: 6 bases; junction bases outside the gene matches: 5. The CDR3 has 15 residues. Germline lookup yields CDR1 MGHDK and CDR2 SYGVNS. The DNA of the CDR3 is TGTGCCAGCAGTGAATCACGGGGGGGGACCAATGAGCAGTTCTTC. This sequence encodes CASSESRGGTNEQFF.